The rows below give T cell receptor beta chains drawn from one sample of a study of shared clonotypes between healthy human individuals. Generated by immunoSEQ multiplex PCR, the TCRdb table keeps only in-frame clones and is missing some. The table has 450,000 to 500,000 clones, about 79% seen once. The material sequenced was PBMCs. The receptors come from a woman aged 35 to 49 in good health. Some clones in this sample may be carry-over from other donors' samples. Both conserved end residues are part of each CDR3. Each record gives: J gene, clone size, V gene, D gene, CDR3 protein, CDR3 DNA. A D gene is named only where the DNA matches it firmly. Only part of the rows carry a size: once, few, many, or a class if the clone is expanded.

J gene: TRBJ2-3; clone size: few; V gene: TRBV5-1; D gene: .; CDR3 protein: CASRAAEVVDTQYF; CDR3 DNA: TGCGCCAGCCGAGCCGCAGAGGTCGTGGATACGCAGTATTTT
J gene: TRBJ2-1; clone size: .; V gene: TRBV10-2; D gene: TRBD2; CDR3 protein: CASRIAGAEGVNEQFF; CDR3 DNA: TGCGCCAGCAGGATAGCGGGAGCGGAGGGAGTCAATGAGCAGTTCTTC
J gene: TRBJ2-4; clone size: .; V gene: TRBV9; D gene: .; CDR3 protein: CASSVGTLNGIQYF; CDR3 DNA: TGTGCCAGCAGCGTAGGGACACTGAATGGCATTCAGTACTTC
J gene: TRBJ2-6; clone size: .; V gene: TRBV5-1; D gene: .; CDR3 protein: CASSRTSGANVLTF; CDR3 DNA: TGCGCCAGCAGCCGGACCTCTGGGGCCAACGTCCTGACTTTC
J gene: TRBJ1-5; clone size: .; V gene: TRBV28; D gene: TRBD1; CDR3 protein: CASGYLQGRDQPQHF; CDR3 DNA: TGTGCCAGCGGTTATTTACAGGGGCGTGATCAGCCCCAGCATTTT
J gene: TRBJ2-7; clone size: .; V gene: TRBV11-3; D gene: .; CDR3 protein: CASSLDGAWNEQYF; CDR3 DNA: TGTGCCAGCAGCTTGGACGGGGCTTGGAACGAGCAGTACTTC
J gene: TRBJ1-2; clone size: many; V gene: TRBV5-1; D gene: .; CDR3 protein: CASSLRGDYGYTF; CDR3 DNA: TGCGCCAGCAGCTTGAGAGGTGACTATGGCTACACCTTC
J gene: TRBJ2-1; clone size: .; V gene: TRBV29-1; D gene: .; CDR3 protein: CSASRAGGNEQFF; CDR3 DNA: TGCAGCGCCTCGCGGGCTGGCGGAAATGAGCAGTTCTTC
J gene: TRBJ2-1; clone size: .; V gene: TRBV5-1; D gene: TRBD2; CDR3 protein: CASSPGGPINEQFF; CDR3 DNA: TGCGCCAGCAGCCCGGGAGGGCCTATAAATGAGCAGTTCTTC
J gene: TRBJ2-5; clone size: few; V gene: TRBV4-2; D gene: TRBD1; CDR3 protein: CASSQEQQGSETQYF; CDR3 DNA: TGTGCCAGCAGCCAAGAGCAACAGGGGTCGGAGACCCAGTACTTC
J gene: TRBJ2-3; clone size: .; V gene: TRBV5-4; D gene: .; CDR3 protein: CASSLEGRGRTDTQYF; CDR3 DNA: TGTGCCAGCAGCTTGGAAGGGCGGGGCCGCACAGATACGCAGTATTTT
J gene: TRBJ1-2; clone size: .; V gene: TRBV7-8; D gene: .; CDR3 protein: CASSLTVGFYGYTF; CDR3 DNA: TGTGCCAGCAGCTTAACCGTCGGATTCTATGGCTACACCTTC
J gene: TRBJ2-3; clone size: .; V gene: TRBV2; D gene: .; CDR3 protein: CASSPVRALDTRYF; CDR3 DNA: TGTGCCAGCAGTCCGGTGAGAGCGCTGGATACGCGGTATTTT
J gene: TRBJ1-2; clone size: .; V gene: TRBV28; D gene: .; CDR3 protein: CASSLPDYYGYTF; CDR3 DNA: TGTGCCAGCAGTTTGCCGGACTACTATGGCTACACCTTC
J gene: TRBJ2-5; clone size: .; V gene: TRBV5-1; D gene: TRBD2; CDR3 protein: CASSYLSGEETQYF; CDR3 DNA: TGCGCCAGCAGCTACCTAAGCGGGGAAGAGACCCAGTACTTC
J gene: TRBJ2-1; clone size: .; V gene: TRBV6-1; D gene: TRBD1; CDR3 protein: CASTVGTGGFNEQFF; CDR3 DNA: TGTGCCAGCACCGTTGGGACAGGGGGCTTCAATGAGCAGTTCTTC
J gene: TRBJ2-5; clone size: .; V gene: TRBV7-3; D gene: TRBD1; CDR3 protein: CASSHRGAETQYF; CDR3 DNA: TGTGCCAGCAGCCACAGGGGAGCAGAGACCCAGTACTTC
J gene: TRBJ2-1; clone size: .; V gene: TRBV27; D gene: TRBD2; CDR3 protein: CASSPLAGGAYNEQFF; CDR3 DNA: TGTGCCAGCAGTCCCCTAGCGGGAGGGGCCTACAATGAGCAGTTCTTC
J gene: TRBJ1-4; clone size: .; V gene: TRBV2; D gene: .; CDR3 protein: CASTELRNEKLFF; CDR3 DNA: TGTGCCAGCACGGAATTACGTAATGAAAAACTGTTTTTT
J gene: TRBJ2-7; clone size: .; V gene: TRBV2; D gene: TRBD2; CDR3 protein: CASNLAGAPPYEQYF; CDR3 DNA: TGTGCCAGCAATTTAGCGGGAGCCCCCCCCTACGAGCAGTACTTC
J gene: TRBJ2-1; clone size: .; V gene: TRBV9; D gene: TRBD2; CDR3 protein: CASSVGTSGYNEQFF; CDR3 DNA: TGTGCCAGCAGCGTAGGGACTAGCGGGTACAATGAGCAGTTCTTC
J gene: TRBJ2-1; clone size: .; V gene: TRBV4-3; D gene: .; CDR3 protein: CASSQNFQRALGGEQFF; CDR3 DNA: TGCGCCAGCAGCCAAAATTTTCAGCGAGCCCTCGGCGGTGAGCAGTTCTTC
J gene: TRBJ2-2; clone size: .; V gene: TRBV2; D gene: .; CDR3 protein: CARSWVFPGSTGELFF; CDR3 DNA: TGTGCCAGGAGTTGGGTGTTTCCAGGGAGTACCGGGGAGCTGTTTTTT
J gene: TRBJ2-1; clone size: .; V gene: TRBV6-4; D gene: TRBD2; CDR3 protein: CASSDSGGRGVNEQFF; CDR3 DNA: TGTGCCAGCAGTGACTCCGGCGGGAGGGGTGTAAATGAGCAGTTCTTC
J gene: TRBJ2-3; clone size: .; V gene: TRBV5-1; D gene: TRBD2; CDR3 protein: CASSLATSGRARDTQYF; CDR3 DNA: TGCGCCAGCAGCTTGGCGACTAGCGGGAGGGCCCGAGATACGCAGTATTTT
J gene: TRBJ2-1; clone size: .; V gene: TRBV6-1; D gene: TRBD2; CDR3 protein: CASTPMRGANNEQFF; CDR3 DNA: TGTGCCAGCACCCCCATGCGGGGGGCCAACAATGAGCAGTTCTTC
J gene: TRBJ1-5; clone size: .; V gene: TRBV28; D gene: .; CDR3 protein: CASSFLTGNNQPQHF; CDR3 DNA: TGTGCCAGCAGTTTCTTAACAGGGAACAATCAGCCCCAGCATTTT
J gene: TRBJ1-4; clone size: .; V gene: TRBV11-2; D gene: .; CDR3 protein: CASSLPGHRMGEKLFF; CDR3 DNA: TGTGCCAGCAGCTTACCGGGACATAGGATGGGTGAAAAACTGTTTTTT
J gene: TRBJ2-1; clone size: .; V gene: TRBV30; D gene: .; CDR3 protein: CAWSLGAENEQFF; CDR3 DNA: TGTGCCTGGAGTCTGGGAGCGGAGAATGAGCAGTTCTTC
J gene: TRBJ2-7; clone size: .; V gene: TRBV18; D gene: TRBD1; CDR3 protein: CASSWDRGSPYEQYF; CDR3 DNA: TGTGCCAGCTCATGGGACAGGGGGTCCCCCTACGAGCAGTACTTC
J gene: TRBJ2-5; clone size: .; V gene: TRBV9; D gene: .; CDR3 protein: CASSRALRYQETQYF; CDR3 DNA: TGTGCCAGCAGCAGGGCTTTAAGATACCAAGAGACCCAGTACTTC
J gene: TRBJ2-7; clone size: .; V gene: TRBV6-6; D gene: .; CDR3 protein: CASSYSPFGEQYF; CDR3 DNA: TGTGCCAGCAGTTACTCCCCTTTCGGCGAGCAGTACTTC
J gene: TRBJ2-1; clone size: .; V gene: TRBV9; D gene: .; CDR3 protein: CASSVEWTTHNEQFF; CDR3 DNA: TGTGCCAGCAGCGTAGAATGGACTACCCACAATGAGCAGTTCTTC
J gene: TRBJ2-7; clone size: many; V gene: TRBV5-5; D gene: TRBD1; CDR3 protein: CASSWALTGGVSYEQYF; CDR3 DNA: TGTGCCAGCAGCTGGGCCCTGACAGGGGGCGTCTCCTACGAGCAGTACTTC
J gene: TRBJ2-1; clone size: .; V gene: TRBV7-2; D gene: .; CDR3 protein: CASSLVQAGSEFF; CDR3 DNA: TGTGCCAGCAGCTTAGTTCAGGCAGGATCGGAGTTCTTC
J gene: TRBJ2-5; clone size: .; V gene: TRBV7-3; D gene: .; CDR3 protein: CASSLRNQETQYF; CDR3 DNA: TGTGCCAGCAGCTTACGGAACCAAGAGACCCAGTACTTC
J gene: TRBJ1-1; clone size: few; V gene: TRBV6-5; D gene: TRBD1; CDR3 protein: CASRPGQDLPEAFF; CDR3 DNA: TGTGCCAGCAGGCCGGGACAGGACCTTCCTGAAGCTTTCTTT